These 20 T cell receptor beta chains share one sample of origin, sequenced in a study of cytomegalovirus exposure and HLA in healthy donors. Researchers ran the PCR with 60 Vbeta and 13 Jbeta primers. Measured with immunoSEQ multiplex PCR; TCRdb has only the in-frame clones, and not every one. The sample holds approximately 210,000 clones. Sequenced input: PBMCs. Source of these receptors: a woman in her 30s in good health and CMV-seropositive.

The chain combines TRBV29-1 with TRBJ2-7; D is perhaps TRBD1 (5 bases). The V end lost 4 bases, the J end lost 3 bases, and 7 bases lay between the germline ends. Germline values: CDR1 SQVTM, CDR2 ANQGSEA. The CDR3 has 11 residues. The chain's CDR3 is CSVGQFYEQYF. Written as DNA, the CDR3 is TGCAGCGTTGGACAGTTCTACGAGCAGTACTTC.

The chain has TRBV11-2 and TRBJ2-3; maybe TRBD2 (6 bases). The CDR3 is 14 amino acids. CDR1 is SGHAT, CDR2 FQNNGV, per germline. The V end was cut by 4 bases, the J end by 3 bases, with 11 bases between. CDR3 in amino acids: CASSSEGTTDTQYF. CDR3 DNA: TGTGCCAGCAGCTCAGAGGGGACTACAGATACGCAGTATTTT. Supplemented by reference TRBV11-2 and TRBJ2-3, the full variable domain reads EAGVAQSPRYKIIEKRQSVAFWCNPISGHATLYWYQQILGQGPKLLIQFQNNGVVDDSQLPKDRFSAERLKGVDSTLKIQPAKLEDSAVYLCASSSEGTTDTQYFGPGTRLTVL.

The genes are TRBV10-1 and TRBJ2-1; 8 bases fit TRBD1. This CDR3 comprises 18 residues. After removal of 2 bases from V and 6 bases from J, the junction contained 15 bases not matched to a gene. CDR1 and CDR2 (germline): WNHNN, SYGVQD (reference sequence). The DNA for the CDR3 is TGCGCCAGCAGTGAGGAGGCCAGGGGGCTTGTCGGTTTCAATGAGCAGTTCTTC. This encodes CASSEEARGLVGFNEQFF.

The chain employs TRBV14 and TRBJ1-2; D not resolved. Between the trimmed V and J ends, which lost 1 base and 4 bases, there was a span of 25 bases. This CDR3 contains 19 residues. CDR1 is SGHDN and CDR2 is FVKESK in the germline V gene. CDR3 DNA sequence: TGTGCCAGCAGCCAAGGTTGGGCCTCAGTCGCCCTCCCAATCTATGGCTACACCTTC. It specifies CASSQGWASVALPIYGYTF.

The CDR3 here is CASSQDRIGTDTQYF. The CDR3 DNA is TGCGCCAGCAGCCAAGATCGGATCGGGACAGATACGCAGTATTTT. This chain links TRBV4-3 with TRBJ2-3, with D unclear. Germline CDR1 is LGHNA and CDR2 is YSLEER. CDR3 length: 15 residues. The V end was cut by 0 bases, the J end by 3 bases, with 10 bases between.

This chain uses TRBV11-2 with TRBJ1-5; D unclear. V was cut by 1 base and J by 1 base, with 14 bases left in between. The CDR3 totals 17 residues. Germline-derived CDR1 and CDR2 are SGHAT and FQNNGV. The CDR3 spells CASSLVGQAGSNQPQHF. DNA of the CDR3: TGTGCCAGCAGCTTAGTCGGGCAGGCGGGGAGCAATCAGCCCCAGCATTTT.

The CDR3 sequence: CASSLGSRGNEKLFF. CDR3 in DNA: TGCGCCAGCAGCTTGGGATCACGGGGGAATGAAAAACTGTTTTTT. The V and J genes are TRBV5-1 and TRBJ1-4; D is possibly TRBD1 (5 bases). The CDR3 has 15 amino acids. Trimming cost V 0 bases and J 5 bases, with 11 bases left between them. Germline CDR1 is SGHRS and CDR2 is YFSETQ.

The chain uses TRBV10-2 and TRBJ1-5, with 7 nucleotides matching TRBD1. The CDR3 has 13 amino acids. V was clipped by 7 bases and J by 5 bases; unmatched bases: 5. The germline gives CDR1 WSHSY, CDR2 SAAADI. CDR3 DNA: TGCGCCAGCAAGGACAGGCTCTATCAGCCCCAGCATTTT. As protein: CASKDRLYQPQHF.

The chain couples TRBV27 to TRBJ2-2; D gene ambiguous. Germline V gene data show CDR1 as MNHEY and CDR2 as SMNVEV (reference sequence). This CDR3 contains 12 residues. V shed 6 bases and J shed 6 bases, with 8 bases lying between them. For the CDR3, the DNA is TGTGCCAGCAGCACATCCCCCGGGGAGCTGTTTTTT. It encodes CASSTSPGELFF.

DNA of the CDR3: TGTGCCAGTAGTATAGAACCAGGGATCTATGGCTACACCTTC. Its protein is CASSIEPGIYGYTF. V usage is TRBV19 and J usage is TRBJ1-2, with D perhaps TRBD1 (5 bases). CDR1 and CDR2 from the germline V gene are LNHDA and SQIVND (reference sequence). With 0 bases removed from V and 4 bases from J, the gap between germline ends came to 9 bases. The CDR3 extends over 14 amino acids.

The chain couples TRBV7-2 to TRBJ1-5; 8 positions agree with TRBD1. The CDR3 length is 15 residues. CDR1 and CDR2 (germline): SGHTA, FQGNSA. V trimming: 6 bases; J trimming: 7 bases; junction bases outside the gene matches: 11. CDR3 sequence: CASSTNQGAGQPQHF. CDR3 nucleotide sequence: TGTGCCAGCAGTACGAATCAGGGGGCTGGGCAGCCCCAGCATTTT.

This chain joins TRBV21-1 and TRBJ2-7; the D segment call TRBD1 is taken from the table without a DNA check. TRBV21-1 is tagged as a pseudogene. This CDR3 is built from 19 residues. DNA of the CDR3: TGTGCCACCGCCCAGGCTTCGATCCCGGGACACGAATCAACCTACGAGCAGTACTTC. Protein sequence: CATAQASIPGHESTYEQYF.

In regard to this clone: Germline and junction disagree at one end, which may indicate a read error. The chain links TRBV6-1 to TRBJ2-5, with D tentatively TRBD2 (5 bases). From germline, CDR1 is MNHNS and CDR2 SASEGT. CDR3 length: 14 residues. The CDR3 coding sequence is TGCGCCAGCAGTCGAGGACCCACGGGGGAGACCCAGTACTTC. It encodes CASSRGPTGETQYF.

The V call is TRBV6-1, the J call TRBJ1-6; D is possibly TRBD1 (5 bases). This CDR3 has 17 residues. V was shortened by 2 bases and J by 5 bases, with 16 bases between the two germline ends. Per germline, CDR1 MNHNS and CDR2 SASEGT. CDR3 nucleotide sequence: TGTGCCAGCAGTGAACCCGTTGACAGCTATAATAATTCACCCCTCCACTTT. Its protein product is CASSEPVDSYNNSPLHF.

This sequence joins TRBV5-1 and TRBJ2-7, with D perhaps TRBD2 (5 bases). The germline V and J ends were trimmed by 0 bases and 3 bases, with 13 bases remaining between them. The CDR3 is 15 residues long. In germline, CDR1 is SGHRS, CDR2 YFSETQ. For the CDR3, the DNA is TGCGCCAGCAGCTTGGGCGGGCAGGATTTCTACGAGCAGTACTTC. Its protein is CASSLGGQDFYEQYF.

The rearrangement links TRBV5-6 to TRBJ2-3; 7 bases are a match to TRBD1. J lost 1 base, V lost 3 bases, and 11 bases had no gene match. Germline-derived CDR1 and CDR2 are SGHDT and YYEEEE. The CDR3 extends over 17 amino acids. The CDR3 reads CASSSSTGLERTDTQYF. CDR3 bases: TGTGCCAGCAGCTCCTCGACAGGGTTGGAGCGCACAGATACGCAGTATTTT.

The chain is built from TRBV11-2 and TRBJ2-1, with D perhaps TRBD2 (5 bases). The V gene's germline CDR1 is SGHAT and CDR2 FQNNGV. This CDR3 comprises 13 residues. The ends were cut back, 6 bases at V and 6 bases at J, with 12 bases in the middle. As DNA, the CDR3 is TGTGCCAGCAGGCCCGGACTGAGCAATGAGCAGTTCTTC. This gives the protein CASRPGLSNEQFF.

J is TRBJ1-4 and V is TRBV2; D gene ambiguous. The germline V gene encodes CDR1 SNHLY and CDR2 FYNNEI. The CDR3 sequence is 15 residues long. Trimming removed 8 bases from V and 0 bases from J, with 13 bases in between. The CDR3 sequence is CASLRQTATNEKLFF. The CDR3 nucleotides read TGTGCCAGCCTGCGGCAGACTGCAACTAATGAAAAACTGTTTTTT.

V is TRBV11-2 and J is TRBJ1-2, with D hard to call. This CDR3 has 14 amino acids. Trimming cost V 5 bases and J 3 bases, with 13 bases left between them. CDR1 is SGHAT, CDR2 FQNNGV, per germline. In DNA, the CDR3 is TGTGCCAGCAGCCCCGCAGTACCTTACTATGGCTACACCTTC. Translated, it gives CASSPAVPYYGYTF.

V and J are TRBV2 and TRBJ1-5; D call uncertain. Trimming took off 4 bases at V and 1 base at J, with 11 bases between the two ends. The CDR3 runs to 15 residues. Per germline, CDR1 SNHLY and CDR2 FYNNEI. CDR3 loop: CASSVQRQSNQPQHF. In DNA form, the CDR3 reads TGTGCCAGCAGTGTACAGCGGCAAAGCAATCAGCCCCAGCATTTT.